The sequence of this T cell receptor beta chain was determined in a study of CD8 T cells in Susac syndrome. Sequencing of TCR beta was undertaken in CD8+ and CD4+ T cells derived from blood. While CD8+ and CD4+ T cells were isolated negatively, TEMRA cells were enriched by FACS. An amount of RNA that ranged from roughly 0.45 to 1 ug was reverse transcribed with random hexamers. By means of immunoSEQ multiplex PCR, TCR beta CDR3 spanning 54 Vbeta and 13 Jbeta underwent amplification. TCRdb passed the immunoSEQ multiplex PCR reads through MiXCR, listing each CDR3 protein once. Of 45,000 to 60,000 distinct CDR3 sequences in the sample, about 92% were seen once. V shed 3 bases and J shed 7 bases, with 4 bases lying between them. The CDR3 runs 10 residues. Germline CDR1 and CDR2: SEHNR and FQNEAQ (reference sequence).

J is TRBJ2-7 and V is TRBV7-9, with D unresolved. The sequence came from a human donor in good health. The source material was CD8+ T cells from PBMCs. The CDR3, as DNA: TGTGCCAGCAGCTTTGAAGAGCAGTACTTC. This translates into CASSFEEQYF. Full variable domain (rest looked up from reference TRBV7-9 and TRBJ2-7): DTGVSQNPRHKITKRGQNVTFRCDPISEHNRLYWYRQTLGQGPEFLTYFQNEAQLEKSRLLSDRFSAERPKGSFSTLEIQRTEQGDSAMYLCASSFEEQYFGPGTRLTVT.